This is a list of T cell receptor beta chains from one sample in a study of T cell clonotyping in hematopoietic cell transplantation. Generated by immunoSEQ multiplex PCR, the TCRdb table keeps only in-frame clones and is missing some. The sample holds 3,000 to 4,000 clones, about 17% seen once. The sequencing used peripheral blood mononuclear cells, collected 30 days after allogeneic stem cell transplant. Every receptor here comes from a male patient between 45 and 59 years old who had an allogeneic stem cell transplant from a related donor, so the T cells may come from the graft donor. Some clones in this sample may be carry-over from other donors' samples. The CDR3 runs from the conserved cysteine through the conserved F or W. The D gene is left open where the match is weak. Clone sizes are given selectively: once, few, many, or a class where the clone is expanded.

clone size: .; CDR3 length: 14; D gene: .; V gene: TRBV7-6; J gene: TRBJ2-5; CDR3 protein: CASSLEGSFETQYF; CDR3 DNA: TGTGCCAGCAGCTTAGAAGGTAGCTTTGAGACCCAGTACTTC
clone size: .; CDR3 length: 15; D gene: .; V gene: TRBV30; J gene: TRBJ1-3; CDR3 protein: CAWKAGGYSGNTIYF; CDR3 DNA: TGTGCCTGGAAAGCCGGGGGCTACTCTGGAAACACCATATATTTT
clone size: large; CDR3 length: 16; D gene: TRBD1; V gene: TRBV25-1; J gene: TRBJ1-1; CDR3 protein: CASSEYPLGQVTEAFF; CDR3 DNA: TGTGCCAGCAGTGAATATCCCCTTGGACAGGTGACTGAAGCTTTCTTT
clone size: .; CDR3 length: 15; D gene: TRBD1; V gene: TRBV6-5; J gene: TRBJ1-1; CDR3 protein: CASRDPGQMNTEAFF; CDR3 DNA: TGTGCCAGCAGAGACCCGGGACAGATGAACACTGAAGCTTTCTTT
clone size: .; CDR3 length: 14; D gene: .; V gene: TRBV29-1; J gene: TRBJ2-3; CDR3 protein: CSVDGAGHTDTQYF; CDR3 DNA: TGCAGCGTTGACGGTGCGGGGCACACAGATACGCAGTATTTT
clone size: few; CDR3 length: 13; D gene: .; V gene: TRBV25-1; J gene: TRBJ1-6; CDR3 protein: CASSELGNSPLHF; CDR3 DNA: TGTGCCAGCAGTGAACTCGGGAATTCACCCCTCCACTTT
clone size: few; CDR3 length: 14; D gene: TRBD2; V gene: TRBV5-1; J gene: TRBJ2-5; CDR3 protein: CASSWGTSQETQYF; CDR3 DNA: TGCGCCAGCAGCTGGGGGACTAGCCAAGAGACCCAGTACTTC
clone size: few; CDR3 length: 15; D gene: .; V gene: TRBV5-6; J gene: TRBJ1-2; CDR3 protein: CASSIMASIMGGYTF; CDR3 DNA: TGTGCCAGCAGCATCATGGCCTCCATAATGGGTGGCTACACCTTC
clone size: few; CDR3 length: 13; D gene: .; V gene: TRBV30; J gene: TRBJ1-2; CDR3 protein: CAWSVGGDYGYTF; CDR3 DNA: TGCGCCTGGAGTGTGGGGGGGGACTATGGCTACACCTTC
clone size: few; CDR3 length: 11; D gene: .; V gene: TRBV20-1; J gene: TRBJ1-2; CDR3 protein: CSASRGGGYTF; CDR3 DNA: TGCAGTGCTAGTAGGGGGGGCGGCTACACCTTC
clone size: few; CDR3 length: 16; D gene: .; V gene: TRBV6-8; J gene: TRBJ2-7; CDR3 protein: CAGPSPIPWADYEQYF; CDR3 DNA: TGTGCCGGCCCTTCGCCCATCCCTTGGGCCGACTACGAGCAGTACTTC
clone size: .; CDR3 length: 14; D gene: .; V gene: TRBV6-5; J gene: TRBJ1-2; CDR3 protein: CASSYAAGLGGYTF; CDR3 DNA: TGTGCCAGCAGTTACGCAGCAGGCCTCGGTGGCTACACCTTC
clone size: large; CDR3 length: 13; D gene: .; V gene: TRBV5-6; J gene: TRBJ2-7; CDR3 protein: CASSVDSRYEQYF; CDR3 DNA: TGTGCCAGCAGCGTGGACAGTCGCTACGAGCAGTACTTC
clone size: .; CDR3 length: 14; D gene: .; V gene: TRBV25-1; J gene: TRBJ1-6; CDR3 protein: CASRTSQGNSPLHF; CDR3 DNA: TGTGCCAGCCGCACGTCGCAGGGCAATTCACCCCTCCACTTT
clone size: .; CDR3 length: 15; D gene: .; V gene: TRBV4-3; J gene: TRBJ1-6; CDR3 protein: CASSQDSGTGSPLHF; CDR3 DNA: TGCGCCAGCAGCCAGGACTCCGGGACTGGTTCACCCCTCCACTTT
clone size: .; CDR3 length: 13; D gene: .; V gene: TRBV30; J gene: TRBJ1-5; CDR3 protein: CALGADSNQPQHF; CDR3 DNA: TGTGCCCTTGGCGCGGATAGCAATCAGCCCCAGCATTTT
clone size: few; CDR3 length: 14; D gene: .; V gene: TRBV6-5; J gene: TRBJ1-3; CDR3 protein: CASTSGHSGNTIYF; CDR3 DNA: TGTGCCAGCACTTCAGGACACTCTGGAAACACCATATATTTT
clone size: large; CDR3 length: 15; D gene: .; V gene: TRBV6-5; J gene: TRBJ2-7; CDR3 protein: CASSVRGLTRYEQYF; CDR3 DNA: TGTGCCAGCAGTGTCCGAGGGCTTACTAGATACGAGCAGTACTTC
clone size: few; CDR3 length: 16; D gene: .; V gene: TRBV4-3; J gene: TRBJ1-3; CDR3 protein: CASSQDAGPSGNTIYF; CDR3 DNA: TGCGCCAGCAGCCAAGATGCCGGACCTTCTGGAAACACCATATATTTT
clone size: .; CDR3 length: 12; D gene: .; V gene: TRBV6-6; J gene: TRBJ2-7; CDR3 protein: CASSLVNYEQYF; CDR3 DNA: TGTGCCAGCAGCCTCGTCAACTACGAGCAGTACTTC
clone size: few; CDR3 length: 14; D gene: TRBD2; V gene: TRBV30; J gene: TRBJ2-2; CDR3 protein: CARRTSEKTGELFF; CDR3 DNA: TGTGCCCGACGGACTAGCGAAAAAACCGGGGAGCTGTTTTTT
clone size: .; CDR3 length: 15; D gene: TRBD2; V gene: TRBV7-2; J gene: TRBJ2-5; CDR3 protein: CASSLEGLASGTQYF; CDR3 DNA: TGTGCCAGCAGCTTAGAGGGACTAGCATCGGGGACCCAGTACTTC
clone size: .; CDR3 length: 14; D gene: .; V gene: TRBV30; J gene: TRBJ1-5; CDR3 protein: CAWTGKRSNQPQHF; CDR3 DNA: TGTGCCTGGACAGGGAAGAGAAGCAATCAGCCCCAGCATTTT
clone size: .; CDR3 length: 15; D gene: .; V gene: TRBV6-5; J gene: TRBJ1-1; CDR3 protein: CASSYSPGADTEAFF; CDR3 DNA: TGTGCCAGCAGTTACTCGCCAGGGGCGGACACTGAAGCTTTCTTT
clone size: few; CDR3 length: 12; D gene: .; V gene: TRBV30; J gene: TRBJ2-7; CDR3 protein: CAWSGRGDEQYF; CDR3 DNA: TGTGCCTGGAGCGGAAGGGGCGACGAGCAGTACTTC
clone size: .; CDR3 length: 11; D gene: .; V gene: TRBV19; J gene: TRBJ1-2; CDR3 protein: CASSQEDGYTF; CDR3 DNA: TGTGCCAGTAGTCAGGAGGACGGCTACACCTTC
clone size: few; CDR3 length: 14; D gene: TRBD1; V gene: TRBV6-5; J gene: TRBJ1-5; CDR3 protein: CASSQDRSYQPQHF; CDR3 DNA: TGTGCCAGCAGTCAGGACAGGTCGTATCAGCCCCAGCATTTT
clone size: few; CDR3 length: 15; D gene: .; V gene: TRBV4-2; J gene: TRBJ2-7; CDR3 protein: CASSQDRDLYYEQYF; CDR3 DNA: TGTGCCAGCAGCCAAGACAGGGACCTCTACTACGAGCAGTACTTC
clone size: medium-sized; CDR3 length: 12; D gene: .; V gene: TRBV28; J gene: TRBJ2-1; CDR3 protein: CASTLGLGEQFF; CDR3 DNA: TGTGCCAGCACCCTGGGGCTGGGGGAGCAGTTCTTC
clone size: hyperexpanded; CDR3 length: 13; D gene: .; V gene: TRBV19; J gene: TRBJ1-5; CDR3 protein: CASSTGNGQPQHF; CDR3 DNA: TGTGCCAGTAGTACAGGGAATGGGCAGCCCCAGCATTTT
clone size: few; CDR3 length: 14; D gene: .; V gene: TRBV5-8; J gene: TRBJ2-7; CDR3 protein: CASSSEFRAYEQYF; CDR3 DNA: TGTGCCAGCAGCTCGGAATTCAGGGCTTACGAGCAGTACTTC
clone size: few; CDR3 length: 15; D gene: .; V gene: TRBV4-1; J gene: TRBJ2-5; CDR3 protein: CASSPDQGMLETQYF; CDR3 DNA: TGCGCCAGCAGCCCGGACCAGGGGATGTTAGAGACCCAGTACTTC
clone size: few; CDR3 length: 17; D gene: TRBD2; V gene: TRBV29-1; J gene: TRBJ2-7; CDR3 protein: CSVEDPEDELAPYEQYF; CDR3 DNA: TGCAGCGTTGAAGATCCAGAGGATGAACTAGCGCCCTACGAGCAGTACTTC
clone size: few; CDR3 length: 13; D gene: .; V gene: TRBV30; J gene: TRBJ1-5; CDR3 protein: CAWTQDSNQPQHF; CDR3 DNA: TGTGCCTGGACCCAGGACAGCAATCAGCCCCAGCATTTT
clone size: .; CDR3 length: 15; D gene: TRBD1; V gene: TRBV6-5; J gene: TRBJ1-6; CDR3 protein: CASSYTGTANSPLHF; CDR3 DNA: TGTGCCAGCAGTTACACCGGGACAGCAAATTCACCCCTCCACTTT
clone size: few; CDR3 length: 17; D gene: TRBD1; V gene: TRBV4-1; J gene: TRBJ1-4; CDR3 protein: CASKAEGGGALNEKLFF; CDR3 DNA: TGCGCCAGCAAGGCGGAAGGAGGGGGCGCCTTGAATGAAAAACTGTTTTTT
clone size: .; CDR3 length: 13; D gene: TRBD1; V gene: TRBV30; J gene: TRBJ1-2; CDR3 protein: CAWSGRGLNGYTF; CDR3 DNA: TGTGCCTGGAGTGGCAGGGGGTTAAATGGCTACACCTTC
clone size: .; CDR3 length: 12; D gene: .; V gene: TRBV30; J gene: TRBJ1-2; CDR3 protein: CAWSAGSYGYTF; CDR3 DNA: TGTGCCTGGAGTGCAGGGAGCTATGGCTACACCTTC
clone size: few; CDR3 length: 14; D gene: TRBD1; V gene: TRBV15; J gene: TRBJ2-5; CDR3 protein: CATSMGQGVETQYF; CDR3 DNA: TGTGCCACCAGCATGGGACAGGGGGTCGAGACCCAGTACTTC
clone size: few; CDR3 length: 16; D gene: TRBD1; V gene: TRBV7-2; J gene: TRBJ1-6; CDR3 protein: CASSTRPGQGGRPLHF; CDR3 DNA: TGTGCCAGCAGCACCCGACCGGGACAGGGGGGTCGGCCCCTCCACTTT
clone size: few; CDR3 length: 9; D gene: .; V gene: TRBV30; J gene: TRBJ2-5; CDR3 protein: CAWTSSQYF; CDR3 DNA: TGTGCCTGGACGTCGTCTCAGTACTTC
clone size: .; CDR3 length: 13; D gene: .; V gene: TRBV30; J gene: TRBJ1-5; CDR3 protein: CAWSLGGNQPQHF; CDR3 DNA: TGTGCCTGGAGTTTAGGGGGCAATCAGCCCCAGCATTTT
clone size: few; CDR3 length: 13; D gene: .; V gene: TRBV9; J gene: TRBJ2-3; CDR3 protein: CASSVAGLDTQYF; CDR3 DNA: TGTGCCAGCAGCGTAGCGGGTTTAGATACGCAGTATTTT
clone size: .; CDR3 length: 15; D gene: .; V gene: TRBV30; J gene: TRBJ2-5; CDR3 protein: CAWSLTRQFQETQYF; CDR3 DNA: TGTGCCTGGAGTCTAACGAGACAGTTCCAAGAGACCCAGTACTTC
clone size: once; CDR3 length: 13; D gene: TRBD1; V gene: TRBV30; J gene: TRBJ1-4; CDR3 protein: CAWSDRGREKLFF; CDR3 DNA: TGTGCCTGGAGCGACAGGGGGAGGGAAAAACTGTTTTTT
clone size: .; CDR3 length: 14; D gene: .; V gene: TRBV30; J gene: TRBJ1-2; CDR3 protein: CAWSRQAGNYGYTF; CDR3 DNA: TGTGCCTGGAGTCGACAGGCGGGTAACTATGGCTACACCTTC
clone size: .; CDR3 length: 10; D gene: .; V gene: TRBV20-1; J gene: TRBJ1-2; CDR3 protein: CSARNGGYTF; CDR3 DNA: TGCAGTGCTAGAAATGGGGGCTACACCTTC
clone size: .; CDR3 length: 14; D gene: .; V gene: TRBV5-4; J gene: TRBJ2-7; CDR3 protein: CASSPDRSAREQYF; CDR3 DNA: TGTGCCAGCAGCCCAGACAGGTCCGCCAGGGAGCAGTACTTC
clone size: medium-sized; CDR3 length: 11; D gene: .; V gene: TRBV19; J gene: TRBJ2-3; CDR3 protein: CASSMVDTQYF; CDR3 DNA: TGTGCCAGTTCAATGGTGGATACGCAGTATTTT
clone size: .; CDR3 length: 12; D gene: .; V gene: TRBV19; J gene: TRBJ1-1; CDR3 protein: CASSTQNTEAFF; CDR3 DNA: TGTGCCAGTAGTACCCAGAACACTGAAGCTTTCTTT
clone size: .; CDR3 length: 14; D gene: .; V gene: TRBV30; J gene: TRBJ2-5; CDR3 protein: CAWSVVGGVETQYF; CDR3 DNA: TGTGCCTGGAGTGTAGTCGGTGGGGTGGAGACCCAGTACTTC
clone size: .; CDR3 length: 15; D gene: .; V gene: TRBV7-2; J gene: TRBJ2-7; CDR3 protein: CASSQHGGGGYEQYF; CDR3 DNA: TGTGCCAGCAGCCAACATGGGGGAGGTGGCTACGAGCAGTACTTC
clone size: .; CDR3 length: 14; D gene: .; V gene: TRBV4-3; J gene: TRBJ1-1; CDR3 protein: CASSQDRQFTEAFF; CDR3 DNA: TGCGCCAGCAGCCAAGATCGGCAGTTCACTGAAGCTTTCTTT
clone size: .; CDR3 length: 10; D gene: .; V gene: TRBV20-1; J gene: TRBJ2-7; CDR3 protein: CSANEDEQYF; CDR3 DNA: TGCAGTGCCAATGAGGACGAGCAGTACTTC
clone size: .; CDR3 length: 12; D gene: TRBD1; V gene: TRBV30; J gene: TRBJ2-7; CDR3 protein: CAWSVGTGVGHF; CDR3 DNA: TGTGCCTGGAGTGTAGGGACAGGGGTTGGACACTTC